This T cell receptor (beta chain) comes out of a study of shared clonotypes between healthy human individuals. Study-level points and caveats: Depth was large, yet rarefaction showed that sorted-subset sequencing was incomplete.

CD45RA+ naive and CD45RA-negative memory subsets were separated from CD4+ cells. Comments on this clone: Antigen: not known.

TCRdb keeps only in-frame clones here, not all; method: immunoSEQ multiplex PCR. The sample shows fewer than 850,000 clones, around 72% of them seen only once. The CDR3 runs to 16 residues. Trimming removed 0 bases at V and 7 bases at J, with 19 bases between. The germline V gene has CDR1 LGHNA and CDR2 YNFKEQ. Sequenced input: memory CD4+ T cells sorted from blood. Subset indicated: CD45RA-negative fraction. This clonotype was sampled from a woman aged 25-40 years in good health. The chain links TRBV4-2 to TRBJ2-7, with D possibly matching TRBD2 (5 bases). CDR3 coding DNA: TGTGCCAGCAGCCAAGATGGCCAGCAAACGAGGGATGAGCAGTACTTC. It is translated as CASSQDGQQTRDEQYF.